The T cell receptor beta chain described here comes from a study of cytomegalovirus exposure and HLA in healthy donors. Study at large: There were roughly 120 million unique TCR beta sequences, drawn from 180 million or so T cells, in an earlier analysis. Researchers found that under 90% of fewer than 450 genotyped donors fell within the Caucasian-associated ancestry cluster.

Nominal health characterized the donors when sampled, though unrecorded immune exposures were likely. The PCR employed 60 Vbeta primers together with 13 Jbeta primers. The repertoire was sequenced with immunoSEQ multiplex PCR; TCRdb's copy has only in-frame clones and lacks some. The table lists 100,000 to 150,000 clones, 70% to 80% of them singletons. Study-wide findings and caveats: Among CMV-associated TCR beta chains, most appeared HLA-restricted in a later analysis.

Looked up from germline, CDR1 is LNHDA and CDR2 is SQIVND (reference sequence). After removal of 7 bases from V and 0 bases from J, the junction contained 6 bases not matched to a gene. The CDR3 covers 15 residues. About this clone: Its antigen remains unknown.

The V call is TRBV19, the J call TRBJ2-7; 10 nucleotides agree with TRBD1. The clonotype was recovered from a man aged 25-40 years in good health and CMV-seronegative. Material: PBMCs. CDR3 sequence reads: CASNTRTGGSYEQYF. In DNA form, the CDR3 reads TGTGCCAGTAATACCCGGACAGGGGGCTCCTACGAGCAGTACTTC. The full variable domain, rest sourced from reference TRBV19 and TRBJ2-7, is DGGITQSPKYLFRKEGQNVTLSCEQNLNHDAMYWYRQDPGQGLRLIYYSQIVNDFQKGDIAEGYSVSREKKESFPLTVTSAQKNPTAFYLCASNTRTGGSYEQYFGPGTRLTVT.